These 5 T cell receptor beta chains came from one sample sequenced in a study of blood T cell repertoires in COVID-19. TCRdb's table, derived via immunoSEQ multiplex PCR, lists solely in-frame clones and lacks some. The sample contains some 100,000 clones, around nine tenths of which appear only once. Material: peripheral blood. These receptors came from a man in his fifties with acute or convalescent COVID-19.

The J gene is TRBJ2-2, the V gene TRBV12-5; 11 positions match TRBD2. CDR3 length: 17 amino acids. Germline V gene sequence: CDR1 LGHNT, CDR2 FRNRAP. V shed 7 bases, J shed 1 base, and the junction held 8 bases outside the gene matches. The CDR3 region is CASAPRLAGLNTGELFF. As DNA, the CDR3 is TGTGCTAGTGCCCCTCGACTAGCGGGACTGAACACCGGGGAGCTGTTTTTT.

The chain uses TRBV5-1 and TRBJ1-4, with D unresolved. The CDR3 sequence is 16 residues long. Looked up from germline, CDR1 is SGHRS and CDR2 is YFSETQ. V dropped 3 bases and J dropped 0 bases, with 12 bases sitting between them. The CDR3 is CASSYDAIATNEKLFF. The CDR3 DNA is TGCGCCAGCAGCTACGATGCGATAGCAACTAATGAAAAACTGTTTTTT.

V and J are TRBV7-9 and TRBJ1-1; D ambiguous. This CDR3 contains 14 residues. Germline-derived CDR1 and CDR2 are SEHNR and FQNEAQ (reference sequence). Trimming left V 5 bases short and J 2 bases short, with 12 bases between. The CDR3 is CASSPADSNTEAFF. In DNA, the CDR3 is TGTGCCAGCAGCCCGGCGGACTCCAACACTGAAGCTTTCTTT.

The genes are TRBV3-1 (or the pseudogene TRBV3-2) and TRBJ2-1; TRBD1 agrees at 7 bases. The ends lost 4 bases at V and 4 bases at J; junction bases unmatched: 13. The germline CDR1 and CDR2 sequences are LGHDT and YNNKEL (reference sequence). This CDR3 spans 17 amino acids. This chain's CDR3 is CASSPTGTGQKYNEQFF. The CDR3, as DNA: TGTGCCAGCAGCCCAACAGGGACGGGACAGAAATACAATGAGCAGTTCTTC.

CDR3 protein: CSGSGTVHNEQFF. The CDR3 bases are TGCAGCGGCTCCGGGACAGTCCACAATGAGCAGTTCTTC. The chain has TRBV29-1 and TRBJ2-1, with 7 bases that match TRBD1. With 7 bases clipped from V and 5 bases from J, the junction kept 8 bases outside the gene matches. The CDR3 consists of 13 residues. Per the germline V gene, CDR1 is SQVTM and CDR2 is ANQGSEA.